This T cell receptor (beta chain) stems from a study of blood T cell repertoires in COVID-19. Assay: immunoSEQ multiplex PCR; the TCRdb copy retains only in-frame clones and omits some. The top ten clones hold under 5% of a sample with over 90,000 clones, 80% to 90% of them seen once. The V and J ends lost 8 bases and 0 bases respectively, with 8 bases between them. Germline CDR1 and CDR2: SNHLY and FYNNEI. The CDR3 length is 13 residues. The receptor was derived from an elderly man with COVID-19, enrolled during active disease. The chain recombines TRBV2 with TRBJ1-5; D is undetermined. The sequenced sample was peripheral blood. The CDR3 spells CASVQNSNQPQHF. CDR3 nucleotide sequence: TGTGCCAGCGTACAGAATAGCAATCAGCCCCAGCATTTT.